The source of this T cell receptor (beta chain) is a study of blood T cell repertoires in COVID-19. As for the study in general: COVID-19 samples from acute and convalescent phases originated in the United States, Italy and Spain. Sample material is recorded as cDNA or gDNA derived from T cells, B-cell-depleted T cells, or PBMCs.

As originally analysed: Reference gene primer amplification gave estimated nucleated cell counts. Method: immunoSEQ multiplex PCR; TCRdb's copy keeps in-frame clones and lacks some. The V and J calls and clone size were taken over from that table, and D and trimming were inferred from the DNA. The sample has approximately 280,000 clones; roughly 90% are singletons. Material: peripheral blood. The sequence came from a man aged 18 to 35 with active or convalescent COVID-19.

The CDR3 DNA reads TGTGCCAGCAGATTCAGTACAACTGGGGCCAACGTCCTGACTTTC. Translation: CASRFSTTGANVLTF. The chain is built from TRBV5-6 and TRBJ2-6, with unresolved D. This CDR3 comprises 15 residues. Per germline, CDR1 SGHDT and CDR2 YYEEEE. V lost 5 bases, J lost 2 bases, and 11 bases lay in between.